This T cell receptor (beta chain) is from a study of vaccination and CD4 T cells after COVID-19. Study information: Recovered-phase convalescent patients showed SARS-CoV-2 positivity by nasal swab PCR; roughly nine were mild, one severe. Two-dose vaccination with either BNT162b2 or mRNA-1273 was given to participants. The cells were exposed to overlapping spike peptides originating from SARS-CoV-2, HCoV-NL63, HCoV-OC43 and HCoV-229E for stimulation.

This clonotype was detected only a few times. What it recognizes is unknown. The Oncomine TCR Beta short-read assay generated sequence data from the DNA of cultured CD4+ T cells. Investigators obtained genomic DNA by extraction from cultured CD4+ T cells. MiXCR was run by TCRdb on the PCR reads, yielding one entry per CDR3 protein. This sample has some 25,000 distinct CDR3 sequences, with more than 40% found just once. This sample's treatment: roughly 10-day PBMC culture with coronavirus spike peptide pools or control peptides (ViraFEST assay). The source material was CD4+ T cells from blood, cultured in vitro. This TCR derives from a human donor who had recovered from COVID-19.

CDR3 residues: CASRKLAGASTDTQYF. The DNA for the CDR3 is TGTGCCAGCAGAAAACTAGCGGGGGCTAGCACAGATACGCAGTATTTT. The rearrangement joins TRBV27 to TRBJ2-3; 11 bases are shared with TRBD2. V was clipped by 6 bases and J by 0 bases; unmatched bases: 5. CDR3 size: 16 residues. Germline loops: CDR1 MNHEY, CDR2 SMNVEV (reference sequence).